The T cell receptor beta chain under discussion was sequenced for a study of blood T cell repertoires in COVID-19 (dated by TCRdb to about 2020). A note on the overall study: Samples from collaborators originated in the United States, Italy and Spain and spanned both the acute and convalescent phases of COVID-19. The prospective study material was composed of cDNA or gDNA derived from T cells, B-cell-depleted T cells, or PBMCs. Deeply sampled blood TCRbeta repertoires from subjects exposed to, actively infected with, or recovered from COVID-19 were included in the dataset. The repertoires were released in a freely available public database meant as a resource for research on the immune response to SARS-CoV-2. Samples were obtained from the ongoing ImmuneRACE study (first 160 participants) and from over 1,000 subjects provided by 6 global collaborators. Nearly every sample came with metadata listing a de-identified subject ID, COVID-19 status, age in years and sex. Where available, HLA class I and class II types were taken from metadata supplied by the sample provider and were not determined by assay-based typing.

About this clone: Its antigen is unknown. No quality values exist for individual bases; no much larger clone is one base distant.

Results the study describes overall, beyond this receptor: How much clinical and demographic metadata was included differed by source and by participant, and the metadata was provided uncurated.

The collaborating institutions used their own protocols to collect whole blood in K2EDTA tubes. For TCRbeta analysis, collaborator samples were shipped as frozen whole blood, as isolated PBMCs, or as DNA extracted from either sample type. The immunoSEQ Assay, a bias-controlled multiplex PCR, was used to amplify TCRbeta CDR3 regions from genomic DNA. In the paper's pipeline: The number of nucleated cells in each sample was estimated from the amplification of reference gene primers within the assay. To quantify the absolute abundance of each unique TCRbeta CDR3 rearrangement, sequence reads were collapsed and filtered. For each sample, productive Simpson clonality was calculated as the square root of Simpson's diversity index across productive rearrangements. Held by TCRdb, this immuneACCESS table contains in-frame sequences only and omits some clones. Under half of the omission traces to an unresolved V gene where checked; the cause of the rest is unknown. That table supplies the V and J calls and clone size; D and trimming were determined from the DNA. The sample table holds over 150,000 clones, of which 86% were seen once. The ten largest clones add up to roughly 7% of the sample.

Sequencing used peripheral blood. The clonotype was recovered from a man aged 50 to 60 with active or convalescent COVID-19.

CDR3 reads: CASSLDPIDSNQPQHF. Read as DNA, the sequence is TGCGCCAGCAGCTTGGATCCGATAGATAGCAATCAGCCCCAGCATTTT. The sequence links TRBV5-1 to TRBJ1-5; the D gene lacks a confident call. Inclusive of the bounding cysteine and phenylalanine, the CDR3 is 16 residues long. Solely the CDR3 DNA is kept, with 48 bases framed from the first base. Cut back by 0 bases and 0 bases, the V and J ends lie 10 bases apart. CDR1 SGHRS and CDR2 YFSETQ are derived from the germline V gene.